This T cell receptor beta chain derives from a study of quantifying T cell responses using KT2 cells. In the study overall: TCR alpha and beta constant-region primers primed reverse transcription of RNA.

CDR3 size: 13 residues. V was clipped by 5 bases and J by 2 bases, with 8 bases between them. The germline gives CDR1 SGHKS, CDR2 YYEKEE (reference sequence). At least ten counts were recorded for this clonotype. The antigen is undetermined. A single-stranded UMI oligo with SP2 sequence was ligated to cDNA 3' ends. First-round PCR used around 4 cycles and beta primers RC1.1 and RC1.2 covering TRBC1 and TRBC2. TCRdb called the UMI-ligation and nested PCR reads again in MiXCR, with one record for every CDR3 protein. This table holds 52,000 or so distinct CDR3 sequences, approximately 13% found once. Unfractionated PBMC were spiked with known numbers of KT2 clone cells. Fixed numbers of PBMC received varying amounts of KT2 cells. Study-wide points: Even the lowest spike-in, about one KT2 cell per 100,000 PBMC, yielded detectable KT2 sequences. Counts of KT2 alpha and beta sequences rose linearly with the number of KT2 cells added.

The J gene is TRBJ1-5, the V gene TRBV5-5; maybe TRBD1 (6 bases). The source is a human donor. Sequenced sample: PBMCs spiked with cells of the T cell clone KT2. The CDR3 here is CASSNRGNQPQHF. The CDR3 DNA is TGTGCCAGCAGTAACAGGGGCAATCAGCCCCAGCATTTT.